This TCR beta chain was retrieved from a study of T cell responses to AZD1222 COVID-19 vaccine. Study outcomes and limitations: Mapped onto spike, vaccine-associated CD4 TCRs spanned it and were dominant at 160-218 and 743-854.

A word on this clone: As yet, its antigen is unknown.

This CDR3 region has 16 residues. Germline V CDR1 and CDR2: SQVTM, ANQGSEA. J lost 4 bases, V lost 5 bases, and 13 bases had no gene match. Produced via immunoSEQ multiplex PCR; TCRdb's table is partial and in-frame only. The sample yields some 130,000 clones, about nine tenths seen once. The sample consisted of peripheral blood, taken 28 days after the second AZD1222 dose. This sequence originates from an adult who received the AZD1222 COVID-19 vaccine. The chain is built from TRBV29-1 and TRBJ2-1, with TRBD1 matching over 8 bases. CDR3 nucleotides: TGCAGCGTTCCACCTTTCACAGGGGGTCGTTACAATGAGCAGTTCTTC. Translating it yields CSVPPFTGGRYNEQFF.